A single sample is the source of the 28 T cell receptor beta chains below, sequenced in a study of blood T cell repertoires in COVID-19. Using immunoSEQ multiplex PCR, the repertoire was profiled, and TCRdb retains in-frame clones only, with some absent. Here the sample spans about 400,000 clones, more than 75% being singletons. The sequencing input was PBMCs or T cells enriched from blood (not recorded which). The receptor set was obtained from a man in his forties or fifties in a cohort exposed to, infected with or recovered from COVID-19 (not recorded which).

In its sample, this clone was seen once. This sequence joins TRBV27 and TRBJ2-1; 9 bases fit TRBD2. The CDR3 covers 14 residues. Germline V lookup: CDR1 MNHEY, CDR2 SMNVEV (reference sequence). V lost 2 bases to trimming and J lost 5 bases; unmatched junction nucleotides: 1. This CDR3 reads CASSLAGGNNEQFF. The CDR3 region has the DNA TGTGCCAGCAGTTTAGCGGGAGGGAACAATGAGCAGTTCTTC.

The V and J genes are TRBV7-3 and TRBJ2-7; 7 bases are shared with TRBD2. V shed 6 bases, J shed 5 bases, and the junction held 7 bases outside the gene matches. From germline, CDR1 is SGHTA and CDR2 FQGTGA. The CDR3 consists of 13 residues. The DNA of the CDR3 is TGTGCCAGCAGTCCCAGCGGGAAAAACGAGCAGTACTTC. Protein sequence: CASSPSGKNEQYF.

The chain is built from TRBV5-5 and TRBJ1-2; TRBD1 aligns across 7 bases. CDR1 is SGHKS, CDR2 YYEKEE, per germline (reference sequence). The CDR3 has 14 residues. J lost 3 bases, V lost 3 bases, and 5 bases had no gene match. Here the CDR3 DNA reads TGTGCCAGCAGCTGGAACAGGGGCGACTATGGCTACACCTTC. Translated: CASSWNRGDYGYTF.

This rearrangement joins TRBV6-5 to TRBJ2-7; the D gene is possibly TRBD1 (6 bases). Germline CDR1 and CDR2: MNHEY and SVGAGI. This CDR3 is 13 amino acids long. Between the trimmed V and J ends, which lost 4 bases and 4 bases, there was a span of 11 bases. The chain's CDR3 is CASSSQGSYEQYF. The CDR3 DNA reads TGTGCCAGCAGTTCTCAGGGGTCTTACGAGCAGTACTTC.

V is TRBV9 and J is TRBJ2-7, with TRBD2 identical over 7 bases. J gave up 6 bases and V 4 bases, and 1 base lay outside the gene matches. The CDR3 consists of 11 residues. The germline gives CDR1 SGDLS, CDR2 YYNGEE. The CDR3 region has the DNA TGTGCCAGCAGCCCGGGGGGCGAGCAGTACTTC. It encodes CASSPGGEQYF.

The gene calls are TRBV20-1 and TRBJ1-2, with a weak D call TRBD1 (6 bases). Germline assignment: CDR1 DFQATT and CDR2 SNEGSKA (reference sequence). The CDR3 has 12 residues. The V and J ends lost 6 bases and 7 bases respectively, with 15 bases between them. CDR3 in DNA: TGCAGTGCCAGTAGGGGGGGCAGTGGCTACACCTTC. As protein: CSASRGGSGYTF.

The chain has TRBV19 and TRBJ2-7; no clear D gene. Germline CDR1 LNHDA, CDR2 SQIVND (reference sequence). The V and J ends lost 3 bases and 4 bases respectively, with 13 bases between them. This CDR3 is built from 14 residues. Here the CDR3 DNA reads TGTGCCAGTAGTATTCAGCACAAGGAGTACGAGCAGTACTTC. It yields the protein CASSIQHKEYEQYF.

The chain combines TRBV7-9 with TRBJ2-1; TRBD1 matches 8 bases. After removal of 0 bases from V and 8 bases from J, the junction contained 6 bases not matched to a gene. This CDR3 is built from 15 residues. Germline V CDR1 and CDR2: SEHNR, FQNEAQ (reference sequence). CDR3 nucleotides: TGTGCCAGCAGCTTAGCGCAGGGGGCTGTGGATGAGCAGTTCTTC. This codes for CASSLAQGAVDEQFF.

The CDR3 spells CASTPRDSFYGYTF. The CDR3 nucleotides read TGTGCCAGCACCCCTCGGGACAGCTTCTATGGCTACACCTTC. V gene TRBV28 combines with J gene TRBJ1-2, with 7 bases identical to TRBD1. Germline CDR1 is MDHEN and CDR2 is SYDVKM. J lost 4 bases, V lost 7 bases, and 9 bases had no gene match. The CDR3 runs to 14 residues.

This clone appeared once. CDR3 nucleotide sequence: TGTGCCAGCAGTCTAGCGGGAGGCCCAGATACGCAGTATTTT. Translated, it gives CASSLAGGPDTQYF. This chain links TRBV25-1 with TRBJ2-3, with 11 bases identical to TRBD2. Germline CDR1 is MGHDK and CDR2 is SYGVNS. The CDR3 loop spans 14 amino acids. After removal of 5 bases from V and 4 bases from J, the junction contained 2 bases not matched to a gene.

This chain connects TRBV7-8 to TRBJ2-7, with TRBD2 as a possible D gene (6 bases). CDR3 length: 14 residues. In germline, CDR1 is SGHVS, CDR2 FQNEAQ. Trimming removed 6 bases at V and 0 bases at J, with 12 bases between. CDR3 in amino acids: CASRLGGSSYEQYF. CDR3 coding DNA: TGTGCCAGCAGACTAGGAGGGAGCTCCTACGAGCAGTACTTC.

The rearrangement joins TRBV19 to TRBJ2-7, with D perhaps matching TRBD2 (6 bases). V lost 3 bases to trimming and J lost 3 bases, with 15 bases between them. The germline V gene has CDR1 LNHDA and CDR2 SQIVND (reference sequence). The CDR3 has 15 residues. CDR3 sequence (DNA): TGTGCCAGTAGTATGGGTACTAGCAGTTTCTACGAGCAGTACTTC. Translation: CASSMGTSSFYEQYF.

V usage is TRBV29-1 and J usage is TRBJ1-3; TRBD1 aligns across 8 bases. The CDR3 is 14 amino acids. With 6 bases clipped from V and 4 bases from J, the junction kept 8 bases outside the gene matches. Germline assignment: CDR1 SQVTM and CDR2 ANQGSEA. CDR3 sequence (DNA): TGCAGCGTGGACGGGACAGGTATCGGAAACACCATATATTTT. It codes for CSVDGTGIGNTIYF.

The CDR3 loop reads CASSPNNSPLHF. CDR3 nucleotides: TGTGCCAGCAGCCCTAATAATTCACCCCTCCACTTT. This chain joins TRBV11-2 and TRBJ1-6, with no clear D. Trimming removed 5 bases from V and 5 bases from J, with 4 bases in between. The CDR3 runs to 12 residues. Looked up from germline, CDR1 is SGHAT and CDR2 is FQNNGV.

V usage is TRBV10-2 and J usage is TRBJ1-2; 9 nucleotides align to TRBD1. CDR3 length: 13 residues. The ends lost 4 bases at V and 6 bases at J; junction bases unmatched: 3. Germline CDR1 and CDR2: WSHSY and SAAADI. The CDR3 loop is CASSGRTGDGYTF. The DNA for the CDR3 is TGCGCCAGCAGTGGAAGGACAGGGGATGGCTACACCTTC.

The CDR3: CASSLGDREPFF. As DNA, the CDR3 is TGTGCCAGCAGCCTCGGGGACAGGGAACCTTTCTTT. This chain connects TRBV3-1 (or the pseudogene TRBV3-2) to TRBJ1-1; 9 positions match TRBD1. CDR3 size: 12 residues. Germline values: CDR1 LGHDT, CDR2 YNNKEL (reference sequence). J gave up 12 bases and V 4 bases, and 6 bases lay outside the gene matches.

This sequence joins TRBV4-1 and TRBJ1-5; 7 bases fit TRBD1. The junction had 7 bases not matched to a gene; V was cut back by 1 base and J by 4 bases. The CDR3 sequence is 16 residues long. Germline values: CDR1 MGHRA, CDR2 YSYEKL. In DNA, the CDR3 is TGCGCCAGCAGCCAAGGGGCGCGGGGACAGAATCAGCCCCAGCATTTT. Its protein product is CASSQGARGQNQPQHF.

The rearrangement links TRBV20-1 to TRBJ1-3; perhaps TRBD1 as D (6 bases). Looked up from germline, CDR1 is DFQATT and CDR2 is SNEGSKA (reference sequence). This CDR3 contains 15 residues. Trimming removed 3 bases at V and 2 bases at J, with 14 bases between. The CDR3 protein is CSASRTGLAGNTIYF. CDR3 in DNA: TGCAGTGCTAGTAGAACAGGGCTGGCTGGAAACACCATATATTTT.

The chain has TRBV5-5 and TRBJ1-4; no firm D call. V lost 4 bases, J lost 5 bases, and 12 bases lay in between. Germline-derived CDR1 and CDR2 are SGHKS and YYEKEE (reference sequence). CDR3 length equals 14 residues. CDR3 nucleotides: TGTGCCAGCAGCGATCGCGGGTGGAATGAAAAACTGTTTTTT. Encoded protein: CASSDRGWNEKLFF.

The chain carries TRBV6-4 and TRBJ1-5, with D unresolved. Germline CDR1 is MRHNA and CDR2 is SNTAGT. The CDR3 has 13 residues. V was cut by 4 bases and J by 6 bases, with 10 bases left in between. CDR3 in amino acids: CASSVLGGQPQHF. The CDR3 DNA sequence: TGTGCCAGCAGTGTCCTAGGAGGTCAGCCCCAGCATTTT.

The V gene is TRBV5-1, the J gene TRBJ1-2; a possible D gene is TRBD1 (6 bases). CDR3 length: 16 residues. Germline loops: CDR1 SGHRS, CDR2 YFSETQ. V lost 6 bases and J lost 4, with 22 bases in between. This CDR3 reads CASTLDYGGRAYGYTF. DNA of the CDR3: TGCGCCAGCACCCTGGACTACGGGGGGCGCGCCTATGGCTACACCTTC.

The V call is TRBV2, the J call TRBJ1-6; D is undetermined. Germline V CDR1 and CDR2: SNHLY, FYNNEI. This CDR3 region has 15 residues. V lost 3 bases and J 4 bases, leaving 10 bases between the germline ends. The CDR3 region has the DNA TGTGCCAGCAGTGACCGACAACCTTATAATTCACCCCTCCACTTT. It is translated as CASSDRQPYNSPLHF.

V is TRBV18 and J is TRBJ1-1; TRBD1 agrees at 9 bases. Trimming took 1 base from V and 3 from J; bases not matched to a gene: 6. This CDR3 has 16 residues. The germline CDR1 and CDR2 sequences are KGHSH and LQKENI. In DNA form, the CDR3 reads TGTGCCAGCTCACCACTTAACAGGGGGCGAGACACTGAAGCTTTCTTT. Translation gives CASSPLNRGRDTEAFF.

This sequence joins TRBV6-5 and TRBJ1-3; the D is unclear. Germline V gives CDR1 MNHEY, CDR2 SVGAGI. The CDR3 extends over 16 amino acids. V was trimmed by 2 bases and J by 2 bases, leaving 13 bases between them. As DNA, the CDR3 is TGTGCCAGCAGTTACGGCAAACAGCTTCCTGGAAACACCATATATTTT. This sequence encodes CASSYGKQLPGNTIYF.

The rearrangement links TRBV12-3 or TRBV12-4 to TRBJ1-2; D remains unclear. The CDR3 length is 11 residues. The V and J ends lost 8 bases and 3 bases respectively, with 7 bases between them. CDR3 sequence: CASSSDYGYTF. CDR3 coding DNA: TGTGCCAGCTCTAGCGACTATGGCTACACCTTC.

The rearrangement links TRBV5-4 to TRBJ2-7, with a weak D call TRBD2 (5 bases). CDR3 length: 13 amino acids. V lost 0 bases, J lost 5 bases, and 9 bases lay in between. Germline V gene sequence: CDR1 SGHNT, CDR2 YYREEE (reference sequence). This CDR3 is CASSLAGNHEQYF. In DNA, the CDR3 is TGTGCCAGCAGCTTGGCGGGGAACCACGAGCAGTACTTC.

This clone was observed once. The chain couples TRBV10-2 to TRBJ1-2, with 9 bases aligning to TRBD1. Per the germline V gene, CDR1 is WSHSY and CDR2 is SAAADI. This CDR3 spans 14 amino acids. With 7 bases clipped from V and 0 bases from J, the junction kept 3 bases outside the gene matches. CDR3 sequence (DNA): TGCGCCAGCACACAGGGGGCGACTAACTATGGCTACACCTTC. Its protein is CASTQGATNYGYTF.

The rearrangement links TRBV19 to TRBJ1-4; D might be TRBD1 (5 bases). V was pared by 5 bases and J by 7 bases, with 14 bases between. Germline CDR1 and CDR2: LNHDA and SQIVND (reference sequence). The CDR3 is made up of 14 amino acids. The CDR3 here is CASSAGREGEKLFF. CDR3 nucleotides: TGTGCCAGTAGTGCAGGGAGGGAAGGTGAAAAACTGTTTTTT.